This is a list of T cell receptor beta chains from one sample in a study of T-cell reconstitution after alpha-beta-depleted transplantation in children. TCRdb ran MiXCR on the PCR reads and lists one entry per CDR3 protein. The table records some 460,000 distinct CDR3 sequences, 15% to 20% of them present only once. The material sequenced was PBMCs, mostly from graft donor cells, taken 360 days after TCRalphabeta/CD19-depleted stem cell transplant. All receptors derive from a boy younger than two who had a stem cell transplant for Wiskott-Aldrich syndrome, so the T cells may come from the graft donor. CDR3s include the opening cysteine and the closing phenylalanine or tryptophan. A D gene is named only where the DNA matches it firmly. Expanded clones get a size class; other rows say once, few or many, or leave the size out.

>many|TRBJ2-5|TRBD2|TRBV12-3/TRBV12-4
TGTGCCAGCCGGGGACTAGCGGGATTCGGTGGGGAGACCCAGTACTTC
CASRGLAGFGGETQYF
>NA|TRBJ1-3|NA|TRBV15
TGTGCCACCAGCAGAGATTCTGGGTTTGGAAACACCATATATTTT
CATSRDSGFGNTIYF
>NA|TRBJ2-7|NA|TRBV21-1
TGTGCCAGCGAATGGGACAGCTACGAGCAGTACTTC
CASEWDSYEQYF
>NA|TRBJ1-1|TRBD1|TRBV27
TGTGCCAGCAGTTCAGACAGGGGGAACACTGAAGCTTTCTTT
CASSSDRGNTEAFF
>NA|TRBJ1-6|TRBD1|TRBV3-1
TGTGCCAGCAGCCAAGATTTACAGGGGAGGAATTCACCCCTCCACTTT
CASSQDLQGRNSPLHF
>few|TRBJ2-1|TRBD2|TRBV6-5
TGTGCCAGCAGTTCAGGACTAGCGGGAGCCTCATACTACAATGAGCAGTTCTTC
CASSSGLAGASYYNEQFF
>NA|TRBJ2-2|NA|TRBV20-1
TGCAGTGCTAGAGTGCGGGGCGGCACCGGGGAGCTGTTTTTT
CSARVRGGTGELFF
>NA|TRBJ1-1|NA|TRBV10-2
TGCGCCAGCAGTGAGTCGGAGGTGATCGGCACTGAAGCTTTCTTT
CASSESEVIGTEAFF
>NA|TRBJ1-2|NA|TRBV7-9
TGTGCCAGCAGCTTCGGGACACTTGACCGAAGGGATGGCTACACCTTC
CASSFGTLDRRDGYTF
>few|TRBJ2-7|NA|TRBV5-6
TGTGCCAGCAGCTTCGTAACCGGGACGGTGACCTACGAGCAGTACTTC
CASSFVTGTVTYEQYF
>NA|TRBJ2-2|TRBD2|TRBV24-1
TGTGCCACCAGTGATTTTGGTAGCGGGACAACCGGGGAGCTGTTTTTT
CATSDFGSGTTGELFF
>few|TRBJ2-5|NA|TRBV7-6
TGTGCCAGCAGCTGGAGTCAGGGGGAGACCCAGTACTTC
CASSWSQGETQYF
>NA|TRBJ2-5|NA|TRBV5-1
TGCGCCAGCAGCTCTGCCTTAGGTACCGTTCAAGAGACCCAGTACTTC
CASSSALGTVQETQYF
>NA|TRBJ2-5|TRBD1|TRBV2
TGTGCCAGCAGCGCTCCCAGGACAGGGGGCGAGACCCAGTACTTC
CASSAPRTGGETQYF
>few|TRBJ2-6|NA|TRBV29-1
TGCAGCGTTGCCCTAAAGAAGGACCCTTCGGGGGCCAACGTCCTGACTTTC
CSVALKKDPSGANVLTF
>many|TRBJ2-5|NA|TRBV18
TGTGCCAGCTCACCGGCAGAGACCCAGTACTTC
CASSPAETQYF
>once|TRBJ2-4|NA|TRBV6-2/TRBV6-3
TGTGCCAGCAGTTACTCGATGGTGGAAATCGGAAACATTCAGTACTTC
CASSYSMVEIGNIQYF
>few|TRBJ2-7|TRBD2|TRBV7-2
TGTGCCAGCAGCACTAGCGGGAGCTCCTACGAGCAGTACTTC
CASSTSGSSYEQYF
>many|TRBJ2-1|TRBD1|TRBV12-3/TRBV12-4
TGTGCCAGCAACGACAGGGGCTTCTACAATGAGCAGTTCTTC
CASNDRGFYNEQFF
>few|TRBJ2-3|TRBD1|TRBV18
TGTGCCAGCTCACCACTTACAGGGGCCCGTACAGATACGCAGTATTTT
CASSPLTGARTDTQYF
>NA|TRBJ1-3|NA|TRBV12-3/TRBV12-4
TGTGCCAGCAGTTTGAAGCCTTCTGGAAACACCATATATTTT
CASSLKPSGNTIYF